Listed below are T cell receptor beta chains from one sample, sequenced in a study of blood T cell repertoires in COVID-19. The protocol was immunoSEQ multiplex PCR, while the TCRdb copy is restricted to in-frame clones and leaves out a portion. The sample contains about 82,000 clones, 80% of which appear only once. Sequencing was done on a sample of peripheral blood. These receptor sequences come from a woman aged 40 to 50 with active or convalescent COVID-19. CDR3s include the opening cysteine and the closing phenylalanine or tryptophan. The D gene is left open where the match is weak. Size tells how often a clone was seen (once, few, many) or the class of an expanded clone, and some rows leave it out.

abundance	d_gene	v_gene	j_gene	CDR3nt	CDR3aa
once	.	TRBV7-8	TRBJ2-1	TGTGCCAGCAGCCTGGGACTCACCGACAATGAGCAGTTCTTC	CASSLGLTDNEQFF
once	.	TRBV10-3	TRBJ2-2	TGTGCCATCAGTGGTAGCGCGAACACCGGGGAGCTGTTTTTT	CAISGSANTGELFF
.	TRBD2	TRBV5-1	TRBJ2-7	TGCGCCAGCAGCTTTCTAGCGGGAGGGCCCTCCTACGAGCAGTACTTC	CASSFLAGGPSYEQYF
.	TRBD1	TRBV28	TRBJ1-2	TGTGCCAGCAGTCTGGCGGGACAGCCCCTCTCCGTGAAGGGCTACACCTTC	CASSLAGQPLSVKGYTF
once	TRBD1	TRBV10-3	TRBJ2-5	TGTGCCGCCCGGACAGGGCTCGGGGAGACCCAGTACTTC	CAARTGLGETQYF
.	TRBD1	TRBV18	TRBJ1-2	TGTGCCAGCTCAGGAGGGACAGGCTATGGCTACACCTTC	CASSGGTGYGYTF
.	.	TRBV6-1	TRBJ1-1	TGTGCCAGCAGTGAACGTGTGACAGGAGCTTTCTTT	CASSERVTGAFF
once	.	TRBV5-1	TRBJ2-3	TGCGCCAGCAGCATAAGAGGACAACTCACAGATACGCAGTATTTT	CASSIRGQLTDTQYF
.	.	TRBV6-5	TRBJ1-1	TGTGCCAGCCGGGAATCCAACGTAGGTGAAGCTTTCTTT	CASRESNVGEAFF
.	.	TRBV5-8	TRBJ1-5	TGTGCCAGCAGCTTGGGGGACAATAGCAATCAGCCCCAGCATTTT	CASSLGDNSNQPQHF
.	TRBD1	TRBV12-3/TRBV12-4	TRBJ2-7	TGTGCCAGCAGAACCGGACAGGGCGACCAGCAGTACTTC	CASRTGQGDQQYF
.	.	TRBV15	TRBJ1-6	TGTGCCACCAGCAGAGCCCAGGGACTAGAGAGCTCCTATAATTCACCCCTCCACTTT	CATSRAQGLESSYNSPLHF
.	.	TRBV4-3	TRBJ1-5	TGCGCCAGCAGCCAAGAGACAGGTCGCAATCAGCCCCAGCATTTT	CASSQETGRNQPQHF
.	TRBD1	TRBV28	TRBJ1-2	TGTGCCAGCAGTTTATCAGGGGGTAACTATGGCTACACCTTC	CASSLSGGNYGYTF
.	TRBD1	TRBV25-1	TRBJ1-1	TGTGCCAGCAGTGAAGGACAGGGGTTGGGCACTGAAGCTTTCTTT	CASSEGQGLGTEAFF
.	TRBD2	TRBV6-5	TRBJ2-3	TGTGCCAGCCGAGCGGGAACGGATACGCAGTATTTT	CASRAGTDTQYF
.	.	TRBV11-2	TRBJ2-3	TGTGCCAGCAGCTTATACGAGGGGGTCATTTCCAGTTTT	CASSLYEGVISSF
.	TRBD1	TRBV5-4	TRBJ2-5	TGTGCCAGCAGCTCCCCAGACAGGGAAGAGACCCAGTACTTC	CASSSPDREETQYF
.	.	TRBV9	TRBJ2-1	TGTGCCAGCAGCGTAGACGGGGATGAGCAGTTCTTC	CASSVDGDEQFF
.	TRBD1	TRBV6-6	TRBJ2-7	TGTGCCAGCCAACTCCTTGTCACAGGGGTCGAGCAGTACTTC	CASQLLVTGVEQYF
once	TRBD1	TRBV4-2	TRBJ2-7	TGTGCCAGCAGCCAAGGGGTGGCAGGGGGCTTGAACGAGCAGTACTTC	CASSQGVAGGLNEQYF
.	TRBD2	TRBV7-2	TRBJ2-7	TGTGCCAGCAGGATTAGCGGGAGGGGACCCTACGAGCAGTACTTC	CASRISGRGPYEQYF
many	TRBD2	TRBV29-1	TRBJ2-7	TGCAGCGTTGTGGGCGGGGGGCGAGCCTACGAGCAGTACTTC	CSVVGGGRAYEQYF
.	.	TRBV19	TRBJ1-6	TGTGCCAGTAGTATATTCGCACAGTCTAATTCACCCCTCCACTTT	CASSIFAQSNSPLHF
once	TRBD2	TRBV11-2	TRBJ2-7	TGTGCCAGCAGCCCCCCCGCTAGCGGCCCCTACGAGCAGTACTTC	CASSPPASGPYEQYF
.	TRBD2	TRBV5-1	TRBJ2-3	TGCGCCAGCAGCGGAGGGGACTACACAGATACGCAGTATTTT	CASSGGDYTDTQYF
.	.	TRBV7-9	TRBJ2-2	TGTGCCAGCAGTTCGCGGGCAGATATTACCGGGGAGCTGTTTTTT	CASSSRADITGELFF
.	.	TRBV5-4	TRBJ1-2	TGTGCCAGCAGCCTCGGTTCCGCGCGGTCCACTAACTATGGCTACACCTTC	CASSLGSARSTNYGYTF
.	TRBD2	TRBV10-3	TRBJ2-3	TGTGCCATCAGTGAGTCGGGGACTAGCGGGAGAGGGTATACGCAGTATTTT	CAISESGTSGRGYTQYF
.	TRBD2	TRBV3-1/TRBV3-2	TRBJ2-1	TGTGCCAGCAGTCCTCGGGGGGTAGCGGGGGTATTTAGCTCCTACAATGAGCAGTTCTTC	CASSPRGVAGVFSSYNEQFF
.	.	TRBV3-1/TRBV3-2	TRBJ2-5	TGTGCCAGCAGTCGAGACAGGAGGGAGACCCAGTACTTC	CASSRDRRETQYF
.	.	TRBV29-1	TRBJ1-2	TGCAGCGTTGAAGGCGGAACTAACTATGGCTACACCTTC	CSVEGGTNYGYTF
.	TRBD1	TRBV24-1	TRBJ2-3	TGTGCCACCAGTGACCCGGGACAGGGGTTTTATACGCAGTATTTT	CATSDPGQGFYTQYF
.	TRBD2	TRBV25-1	TRBJ2-1	TGTGCCAGCAGATCCCTAGCGGGGACTCCTCCGTTCTTC	CASRSLAGTPPFF
.	TRBD2	TRBV5-1	TRBJ2-3	TGCGCCAGCAGCTTGGCGCTAGCGGGGGGCCCAGATACGCAGTATTTT	CASSLALAGGPDTQYF
.	.	TRBV6-5	TRBJ2-1	TGTGCCAGCACTGTCCTCGACTCCCAATACAATGAGCAGTTCTTC	CASTVLDSQYNEQFF
once	.	TRBV13	TRBJ1-4	TGTGCCAGCAGCCCCGTGGTTGGCGGCCTTATTAATGAAAAACTGTTTTTT	CASSPVVGGLINEKLFF
few	TRBD1	TRBV19	TRBJ1-5	TGTGCCAGTAGTCCGGACAGGGGTGATCAGCCCCAGCATTTT	CASSPDRGDQPQHF
.	.	TRBV28	TRBJ1-5	TGTGCCAGCAGTAGGGAGACGGGCAATCAGCCCCAGCATTTT	CASSRETGNQPQHF
.	.	TRBV28	TRBJ1-6	TGTGCCAGCAAGGGGCAGAGTCTAAATTCACCCCTCCACTTT	CASKGQSLNSPLHF
.	TRBD2	TRBV5-4	TRBJ2-5	TGTGCCAGCAGCTTGGCCGGACTAGCGGAGACCCAGTACTTC	CASSLAGLAETQYF
.	.	TRBV28	TRBJ1-5	TGTGCCAGCGGCTCGGTGGCAGGGCAGGTCTATCAGCCCCAGCATTTT	CASGSVAGQVYQPQHF
.	.	TRBV28	TRBJ1-6	TGTGCCAGCAGTTTTAGAGGGACACCCCTCCACTTT	CASSFRGTPLHF
.	.	TRBV5-3	TRBJ1-6	TGTGCCAGAAGCTTAACCAGGGGAGCTTCACCCCTCCACTTT	CARSLTRGASPLHF
.	TRBD1	TRBV11-2	TRBJ2-1	TGTGCCAGCAGCTTAATGGGACAGGGAGGGTGGGTTTACAATGAGCAGTTCTTC	CASSLMGQGGWVYNEQFF
.	.	TRBV9	TRBJ2-2	TGTGCCAGCAGCGTAGGAGGCAGGGTGAGCACCGGGGAGCTGTTTTTT	CASSVGGRVSTGELFF
.	TRBD2	TRBV3-1/TRBV3-2	TRBJ2-3	TGTGCCAGCAGCCAAGTTGGCGGGGGGGCGAGCACAGATACGCAGTATTTT	CASSQVGGGASTDTQYF
once	.	TRBV12-3/TRBV12-4	TRBJ1-5	TGTGCCAGCAGTTTCGGGAGCAATCAGCCCCAGCATTTT	CASSFGSNQPQHF
.	.	TRBV3-1/TRBV3-2	TRBJ1-3	TGTGCCAGCAGCCAAGATGGCACCCAGGCTGGAAACACCATATATTTT	CASSQDGTQAGNTIYF
few	TRBD1	TRBV11-2	TRBJ2-5	TGTGCCAGTTCGCTGGACAGGGGACGAGAGACCCAGTACTTC	CASSLDRGRETQYF